The sequence of this T cell receptor beta chain was determined in a study of shared clonotypes between healthy human individuals. As for this clone: Its antigen is currently unknown.

Study findings and constraints: An expected dependence of interdonor clonotype sharing on sequencing depth was noted.

The repertoire was sequenced with immunoSEQ multiplex PCR; TCRdb's copy has only in-frame clones and lacks some. The table includes fewer than 2.5 million clones, over 85% detected once. Per germline, CDR1 MNHEY and CDR2 SVGAGI. This CDR3 comprises 15 residues. The junction had 9 bases not matched to a gene; V was cut back by 6 bases and J by 5 bases. Caucasian adults living in Nashville, Tennessee, provided all samples. The origin of this receptor is a man aged 18 to 29 in good health. Some clones in this sample may be carry-over from other donors' samples. Specimen: naive CD4+ T cells from PBMCs. The sample's subset: CD45RA+ positively selected. This chain links TRBV6-5 with TRBJ2-3, with 9 bases that match TRBD1. The CDR3 DNA is TGTGCCAGCAGACAAGGGACAGGGTGGCAAGATACGCAGTATTTT. It is translated as CASRQGTGWQDTQYF.